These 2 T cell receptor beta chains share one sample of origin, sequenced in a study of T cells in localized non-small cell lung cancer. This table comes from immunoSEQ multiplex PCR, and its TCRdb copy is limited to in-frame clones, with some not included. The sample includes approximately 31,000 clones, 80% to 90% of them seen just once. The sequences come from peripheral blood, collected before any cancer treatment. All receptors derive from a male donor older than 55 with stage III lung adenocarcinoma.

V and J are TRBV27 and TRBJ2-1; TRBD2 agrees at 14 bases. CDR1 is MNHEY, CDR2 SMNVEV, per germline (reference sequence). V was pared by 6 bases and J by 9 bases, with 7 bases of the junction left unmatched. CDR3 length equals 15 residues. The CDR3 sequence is CASRKGLAGASEQFF. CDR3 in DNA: TGTGCCAGCAGGAAGGGACTAGCGGGAGCCAGTGAGCAGTTCTTC.

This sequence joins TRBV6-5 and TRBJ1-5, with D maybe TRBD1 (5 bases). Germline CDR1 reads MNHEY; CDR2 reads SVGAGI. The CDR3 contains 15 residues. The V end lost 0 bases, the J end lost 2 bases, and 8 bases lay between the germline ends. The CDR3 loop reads CASSYSHRRNQPQHF. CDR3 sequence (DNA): TGTGCCAGCAGTTACTCCCACAGGCGCAATCAGCCCCAGCATTTT.